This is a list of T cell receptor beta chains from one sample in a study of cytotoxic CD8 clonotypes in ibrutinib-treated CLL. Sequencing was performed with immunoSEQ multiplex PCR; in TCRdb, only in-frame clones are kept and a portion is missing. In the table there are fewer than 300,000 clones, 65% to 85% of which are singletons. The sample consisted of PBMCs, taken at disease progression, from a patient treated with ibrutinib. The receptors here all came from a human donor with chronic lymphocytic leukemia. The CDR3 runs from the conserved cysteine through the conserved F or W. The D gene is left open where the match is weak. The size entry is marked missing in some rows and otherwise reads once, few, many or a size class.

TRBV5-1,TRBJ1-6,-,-,TGCGCCAGCAGCGAGGACAGCTTTCACCTTAATTCACCCCTCCACTTT,CASSEDSFHLNSPLHF
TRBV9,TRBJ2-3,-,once,TGTGCCAGCAGCGACCCGGCACGGGGGTTGGGAACAGATACGCAGTATTTT,CASSDPARGLGTDTQYF
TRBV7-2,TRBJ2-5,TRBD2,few,TGTGCCAGCAGCTTAGTATTTGGGACTAGCGGGGTCGAGACCCAGTACTTC,CASSLVFGTSGVETQYF
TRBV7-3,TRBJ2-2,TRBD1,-,TGTGCCAGCAGCCAAAGGACAGGGGTCGATCCCGGGGAGCTGTTTTTT,CASSQRTGVDPGELFF
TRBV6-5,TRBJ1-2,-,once,TGTGCCACGACTACTAACTATGGCTACACCTTC,CATTTNYGYTF
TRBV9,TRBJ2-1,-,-,TGTGCCAGCAGCGTACTAGCCTCCTACAATGAGCAGTTCTTC,CASSVLASYNEQFF
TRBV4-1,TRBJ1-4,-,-,TGCGCCAGCAGCCCGATAACAGGGTTTTGGGAAAAACTGTTTTTT,CASSPITGFWEKLFF
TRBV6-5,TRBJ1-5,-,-,TGTGCCAGCAGTTACCAGTCGGTTTTCAATCAGCCCCAGCATTTT,CASSYQSVFNQPQHF
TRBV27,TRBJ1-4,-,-,TGTGCCAGCAGTTTAAGAGGGACTAATGAAAAACTGTTTTTT,CASSLRGTNEKLFF
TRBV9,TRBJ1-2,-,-,TGTGCCAGCAGCGTAGGGGGGCATGGCTACACCTTC,CASSVGGHGYTF
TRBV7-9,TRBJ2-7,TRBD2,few,TGTGCCAGCAGCCAGACTAGCGGCACCTACGAGCAGTACTTC,CASSQTSGTYEQYF
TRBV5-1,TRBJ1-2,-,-,TGCGCCAGCAGCTTGGAGGGCTTCGTCAGAGGCTATGGCTACACCTTC,CASSLEGFVRGYGYTF
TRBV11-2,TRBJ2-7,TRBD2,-,TGTGCCAGCAGGGGTCGAGCGGGGGTCGACGAGCAGTACTTC,CASRGRAGVDEQYF
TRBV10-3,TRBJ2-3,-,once,TGTGCCATCAGCCCAACAGGGAACACAGATACGCAGTATTTT,CAISPTGNTDTQYF
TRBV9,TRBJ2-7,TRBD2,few,TGTGCCAGCAGCGTCAGCGGGAGTTCTAACGAGCAGTACTTC,CASSVSGSSNEQYF
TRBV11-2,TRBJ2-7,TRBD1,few,TGTGCCAGCAGCTTCGGACAGGGGTACTACGAGCAGTACTTC,CASSFGQGYYEQYF
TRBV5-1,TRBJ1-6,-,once,TGCGCCAGCAGCTTCATGGCAGGGTCGGATTCACCCCTCCACTTT,CASSFMAGSDSPLHF
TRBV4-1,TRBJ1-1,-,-,TGCGCCAGCAGCCAAGATAGGTGGGGACACATCTCCCACACTGAAGCTTTCTTT,CASSQDRWGHISHTEAFF
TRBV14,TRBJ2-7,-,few,TGTGCCAGCAGCCCCGGCGGGTTTAGAGCGCCCTACGAGCAGTACTTC,CASSPGGFRAPYEQYF
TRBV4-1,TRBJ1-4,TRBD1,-,TGCGCCAGCAGCCAGGGACAGGCCTTTAATGAAAAACTGTTTTTT,CASSQGQAFNEKLFF
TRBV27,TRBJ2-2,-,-,TGTGCCAGCAGCACTACCGGACGAATCCTTTTTAGGACCGGGGAGCTGTTTTTT,CASSTTGRILFRTGELFF
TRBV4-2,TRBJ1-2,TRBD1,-,TGTGCCAGCAGCCAAGATCGCTGGGACAGTTATGGCTACACCTTC,CASSQDRWDSYGYTF
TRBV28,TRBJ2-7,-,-,TGTGCCAGCAGTTTAATTGGGGACTACGAGCAGTACTTC,CASSLIGDYEQYF
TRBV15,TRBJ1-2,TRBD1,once,TGTGCCACCAGCAGAGATAGACAGGGGGCCCGAGGCTACACCTTC,CATSRDRQGARGYTF
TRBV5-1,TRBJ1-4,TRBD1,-,TGCGCCAGCAGCATTGACAGGGGGGGAGAAAAACTGTTTTTT,CASSIDRGGEKLFF
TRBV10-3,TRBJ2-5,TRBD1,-,TGTGCCATCAGTGTGACAGGGGGGGAGACCCAGTACTTC,CAISVTGGETQYF
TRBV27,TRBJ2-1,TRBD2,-,TGTGCCAGCAGTTGGGGACTAGCGGGACGATCCTACAATGAGCAGTTCTTC,CASSWGLAGRSYNEQFF
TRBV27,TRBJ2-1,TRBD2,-,TGTGCCAGCAGTGGACTAGCGGGAGTCAGGTACAATGAGCAGTTCTTC,CASSGLAGVRYNEQFF
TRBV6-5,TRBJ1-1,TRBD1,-,TGTGCCAGCAGTTATTCTTTGGGACAGCCGAACACTGAAGCTTTCTTT,CASSYSLGQPNTEAFF
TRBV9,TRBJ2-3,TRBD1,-,TGTGCCAGCAGCACAAACAGGGGGCTTTACTACACAGATACGCAGTATTTT,CASSTNRGLYYTDTQYF
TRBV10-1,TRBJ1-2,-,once,TGCGCCAGCAGTGAGCGACAGGACCTCTATATTGATGGCTACACCTTC,CASSERQDLYIDGYTF
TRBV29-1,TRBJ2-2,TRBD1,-,TGCAGCGTTGAAGGTCGAAGGGGGCTAGACACCGGGGAGCTGTTTTTT,CSVEGRRGLDTGELFF
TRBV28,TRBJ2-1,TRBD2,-,TGTGCCAGCAGTTTAGAGACTAGCGGTTACAATGAGCAGTTCTTC,CASSLETSGYNEQFF
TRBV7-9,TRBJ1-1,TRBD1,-,TGTGCCAGCAGCTTAGCTCAGGGGGACGCTTTCTTT,CASSLAQGDAFF
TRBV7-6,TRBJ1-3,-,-,TGTGCCAGCAGCTTAGCCTACGGGGGGCCTGGAAACACCATATATTTT,CASSLAYGGPGNTIYF
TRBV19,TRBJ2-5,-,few,TGTGCCAGTAGTTGGGGGAGCGGAGAGACCCAGTACTTC,CASSWGSGETQYF
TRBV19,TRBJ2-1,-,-,TGTGCCAGTAGTATCATAGGCAATGAGCAGTTCTTC,CASSIIGNEQFF
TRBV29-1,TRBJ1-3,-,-,TGCAGCGTTTGGGGTTCTGGAAACACCATATATTTT,CSVWGSGNTIYF
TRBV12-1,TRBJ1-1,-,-,TGTGCCAGCAGCTCCAACCTAGAAAGGACGGACTCGAACACTGAAGCTTTCTTT,CASSSNLERTDSNTEAFF
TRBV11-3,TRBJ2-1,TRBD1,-,TGTGCCAGCAGCTTAGGGGGACAGGCGTATGAGCAGTTCTTC,CASSLGGQAYEQFF
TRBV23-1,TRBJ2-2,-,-,TGCGCCAGCAGACAATCCGGGACGTACTACACCGGGGAGCTGTTTTTT,CASRQSGTYYTGELFF
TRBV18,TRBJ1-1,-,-,TGTGCCAGCTCACCACGAAGGGGCACTGAAGCTTTCTTT,CASSPRRGTEAFF
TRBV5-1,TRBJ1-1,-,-,TGCGCCAGCAGCTTGGCCAACGGGGAAGGAGCTTTCTTT,CASSLANGEGAFF
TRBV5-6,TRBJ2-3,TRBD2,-,TGTGCCAGCAGCCGAGCGGGGGGGCCGTCAGATACGCAGTATTTT,CASSRAGGPSDTQYF
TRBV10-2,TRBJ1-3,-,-,TGCGCCAGCAGTGATAGGTTGTCTGGAAACACCATATATTTT,CASSDRLSGNTIYF
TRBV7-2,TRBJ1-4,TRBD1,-,TGTGCCAGCAGCCCTCAGGGGGCGGAAAAACTGTTTTTT,CASSPQGAEKLFF
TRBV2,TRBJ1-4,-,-,TGTGCCAGCACCGAGGGCGGATCGTACACAACTAATGAAAAACTGTTTTTT,CASTEGGSYTTNEKLFF
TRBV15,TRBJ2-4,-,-,TGTGCCACCAGCCCAGGGTCACTAGCCAAAAACATTCAGTACTTC,CATSPGSLAKNIQYF
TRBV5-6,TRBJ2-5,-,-,TGTGCCAGCAGCTGGGGAGTAGGTAGGGAGACCCAGTACTTC,CASSWGVGRETQYF
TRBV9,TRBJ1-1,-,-,TGTGCCAGCAGCGTAGAGGGGAGGCCGACTGAAGCTTTCTTT,CASSVEGRPTEAFF
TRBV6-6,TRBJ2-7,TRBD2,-,TGTGCCAGCAGTCCACTAGCGGACTCTCCCTACGAGCAGTACTTC,CASSPLADSPYEQYF
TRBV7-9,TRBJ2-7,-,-,TGTGCCAGCAGCTTATTTATGGGCAGCGAGCAGTACTTC,CASSLFMGSEQYF
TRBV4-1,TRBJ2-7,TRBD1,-,TGCGCCAGCAGCCCCGGGACAGGGGGCTACGAGCAGTACTTC,CASSPGTGGYEQYF